The sample holds many counts of the clone carrying this TCR beta chain. Its target is not known. Profiling that covered TCR beta VDJ and CDR3 relied on genomic DNA as its template. MiXCR, applied by TCRdb to the reads, yields one record per CDR3 protein. The data hold some 120,000 distinct CDR3 sequences, with nearly 40% observed a single time. All sequencing subjects had displayed CD8+CD57+ cell expansion on flow cytometry. This specimen belongs to a study of CD8+CD57+ T cells in acquired aplastic anemia. Study-wide results and caveats: For CD8+ Simpson's diversity, patients and controls showed no significant difference.

The CDR3 consists of 16 residues. The ends were cut back, 3 bases at V and 4 bases at J, with 15 bases in the middle. Germline V gives CDR1 ENHRY, CDR2 SYGVKD. This TCR was sampled from a human donor with aplastic anemia. The rearrangement joins TRBV10-3 to TRBJ2-2; D is possibly TRBD1 (5 bases). Specimen: sorted CD4+, CD8+, or CD8+CD57+ T cells (not recorded which) from PBMCs. CDR3 nucleotides: TGTGCCATCAGTGAAAAGACGGCAAGGGGCACCGGGGAGCTGTTTTTT. Translating it yields CAISEKTARGTGELFF.